In this sample, the clone carrying this T cell receptor beta chain turned up many times. This entry is derived from a study of early T cells in non-severe SARS-CoV-2 infection. Overall study context: Sequenced bulk RNA came from whole blood that was unsorted, and chains were unpaired.

CDR3 length equals 17 residues. The V gene end was trimmed by 0 bases and the J gene end by 0 bases; junction bases not matched to a gene: 5. Per germline, CDR1 MNHEY and CDR2 SVGAGI. The library protocol tagged individual cDNA molecules with unique molecular identifiers. Using its own MiXCR run on the 5' RACE reads, TCRdb lists one record per CDR3 protein. The sample includes 60,000 or so distinct CDR3 sequences, around an eighth of them seen just once. The source of this sequence is an adult who was a healthcare worker with PCR-confirmed SARS-CoV-2 infection or an uninfected control (not recorded which). The sequencing sample was made of whole blood. The chain links TRBV6-5 to TRBJ1-3, with TRBD1 identical over 7 bases. The CDR3 bases are TGTGCCAGCAGTTACTCTATCGACAGGGCCTCTGGAAACACCATATATTTT. Translating it yields CASSYSIDRASGNTIYF.